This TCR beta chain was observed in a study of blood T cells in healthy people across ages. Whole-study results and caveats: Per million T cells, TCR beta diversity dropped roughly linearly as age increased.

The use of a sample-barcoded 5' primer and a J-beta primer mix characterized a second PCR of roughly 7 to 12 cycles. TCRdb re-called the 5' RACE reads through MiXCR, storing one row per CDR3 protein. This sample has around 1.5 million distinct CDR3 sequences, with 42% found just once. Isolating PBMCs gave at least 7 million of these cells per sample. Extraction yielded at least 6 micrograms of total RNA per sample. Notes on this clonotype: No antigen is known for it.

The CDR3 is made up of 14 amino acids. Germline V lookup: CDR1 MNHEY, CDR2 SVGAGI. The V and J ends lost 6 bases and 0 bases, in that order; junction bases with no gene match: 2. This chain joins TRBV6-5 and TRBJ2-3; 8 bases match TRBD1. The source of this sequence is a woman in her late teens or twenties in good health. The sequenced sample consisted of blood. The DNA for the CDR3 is TGTGCCAGCAGGGACAGGGTTAGCACAGATACGCAGTATTTT. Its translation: CASRDRVSTDTQYF.